At least ten counts were recorded for the clone carrying this TCR beta chain. What it recognizes is unknown. This specimen comes from a study of T cell repertoires in cytomegalovirus infection. The study, taken as a whole, reports: Summed frequency of public TCR beta families distinguished CMV carriers with the relevant HLA.

TCRdb redid the calling of the reads with MiXCR, one entry per CDR3 protein. The sample holds tens of thousands of distinct CDR3 sequences, 4% seen once. Sequencing used PBMCs. This sequence was found in a human donor in good health (CMV status not recorded). Some clones in this sample may be carry-over from other donors' samples.

Written as DNA, the CDR3 is TGTGCCAGCAGCCGCGGACCGGGACAGGGGGAAGCTTTCTTT. It codes for CASSRGPGQGEAFF. The rearrangement links TRBV2 to TRBJ1-1, with TRBD1 identical over 10 bases. In germline, CDR1 is SNHLY, CDR2 FYNNEI. This CDR3 is 14 amino acids long. J gave up 8 bases and V 6 bases, and 9 bases lay outside the gene matches. Supplemented by reference TRBV2 and TRBJ1-1, the full variable domain reads EPEVTQTPSHQVTQMGQEVILRCVPISNHLYFYWYRQILGQKVEFLVSFYNNEISEKSEIFDDQFSVERPDGSNFTLKIRSTKLEDSAMYFCASSRGPGQGEAFFGQGTRLTVV.